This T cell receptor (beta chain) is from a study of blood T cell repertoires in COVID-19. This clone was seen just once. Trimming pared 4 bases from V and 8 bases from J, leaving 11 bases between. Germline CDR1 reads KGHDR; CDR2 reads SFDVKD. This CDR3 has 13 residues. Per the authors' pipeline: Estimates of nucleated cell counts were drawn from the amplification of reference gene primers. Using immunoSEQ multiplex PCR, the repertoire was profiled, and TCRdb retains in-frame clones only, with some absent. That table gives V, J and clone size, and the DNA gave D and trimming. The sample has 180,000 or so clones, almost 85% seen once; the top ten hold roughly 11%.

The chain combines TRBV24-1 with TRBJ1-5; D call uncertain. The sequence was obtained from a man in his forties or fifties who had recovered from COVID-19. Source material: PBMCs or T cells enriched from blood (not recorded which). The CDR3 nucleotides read TGTGCCACCAGTGACTCCTACGGGGAGCCCCAGCATTTT. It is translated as CATSDSYGEPQHF.